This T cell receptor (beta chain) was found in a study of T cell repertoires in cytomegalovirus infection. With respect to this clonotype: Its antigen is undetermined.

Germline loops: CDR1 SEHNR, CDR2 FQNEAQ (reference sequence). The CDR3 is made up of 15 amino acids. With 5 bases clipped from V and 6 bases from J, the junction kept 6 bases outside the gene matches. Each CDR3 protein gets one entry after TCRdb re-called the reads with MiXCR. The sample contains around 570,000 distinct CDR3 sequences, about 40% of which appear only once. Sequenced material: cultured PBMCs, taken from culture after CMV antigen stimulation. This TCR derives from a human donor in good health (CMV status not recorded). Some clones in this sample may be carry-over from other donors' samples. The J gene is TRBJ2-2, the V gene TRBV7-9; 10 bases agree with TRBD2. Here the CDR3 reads CASSKPGLAAGELFF. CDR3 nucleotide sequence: TGTGCCAGCAGCAAACCAGGACTAGCGGCCGGGGAGCTGTTTTTT.